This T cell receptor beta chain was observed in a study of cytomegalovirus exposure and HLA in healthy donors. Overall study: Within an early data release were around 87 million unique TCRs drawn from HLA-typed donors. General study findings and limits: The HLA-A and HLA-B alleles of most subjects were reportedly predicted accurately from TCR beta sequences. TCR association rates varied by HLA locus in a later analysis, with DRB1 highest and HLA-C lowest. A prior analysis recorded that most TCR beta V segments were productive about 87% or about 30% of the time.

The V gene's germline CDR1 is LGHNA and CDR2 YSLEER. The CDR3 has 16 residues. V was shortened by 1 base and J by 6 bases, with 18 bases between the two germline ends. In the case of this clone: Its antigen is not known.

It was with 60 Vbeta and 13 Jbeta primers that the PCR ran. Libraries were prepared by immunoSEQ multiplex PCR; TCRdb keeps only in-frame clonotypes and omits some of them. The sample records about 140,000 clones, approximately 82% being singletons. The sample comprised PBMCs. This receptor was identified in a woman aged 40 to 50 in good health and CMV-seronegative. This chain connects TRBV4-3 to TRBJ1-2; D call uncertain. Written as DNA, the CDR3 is TGCGCCAGCAGCCAAGCTAAAGTCCTTTTGTTCGATGGCTACACCTTC. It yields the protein CASSQAKVLLFDGYTF.